This T cell receptor beta chain was obtained from a study of T cell responses to AZD1222 COVID-19 vaccine. Whole-study results and caveats: Baseline seropositivity characterized only a handful of AZD1222 recipients. White British people made up most donors, females outnumbered males, and clonal diversity was possibly underestimated.

The assay was immunoSEQ multiplex PCR, and TCRdb's table has in-frame clones only and misses some. The sample gives about 140,000 clones, roughly 90% of which show up once; around 2.7% is in the top ten. On this clone itself: Its antigen remains unknown.

The sequence was obtained from an adult in good health. Sequences were derived from peripheral blood, sampled on day 0 of AZD1222 vaccination.

For the CDR3, the DNA is TGTGCCAGCAGCTTGGTGGGAATTCTGACAGATACGCAGTATTTT. As protein: CASSLVGILTDTQYF. The chain links TRBV7-9 to TRBJ2-3, with unresolved D. The CDR3 is made up of 15 amino acids. Germline V gene sequence: CDR1 SEHNR, CDR2 FQNEAQ (reference sequence). V was pared by 3 bases and J by 3 bases, with 13 bases between.